The rows below give T cell receptor beta chains drawn from one sample of a study of blood T cell repertoires in COVID-19. The protocol was immunoSEQ multiplex PCR, while the TCRdb copy is restricted to in-frame clones and leaves out a portion. Of some 130,000 clones listed, just under 85% are singletons. Specimen: peripheral blood. These receptors all stem from a woman in her fifties or sixties with acute or convalescent COVID-19. CDR3s include the opening cysteine and the closing phenylalanine or tryptophan. The order of the fields is J gene, V gene, D gene, clone size, CDR3 protein, CDR3 DNA. The D gene is left open where the match is weak. Size is omitted from some rows. Given values are once, few, many or a class for expanded clones.

>TRBJ1-2|TRBV18|TRBD1|.
CASSPDRASGIGYGYTF
TGTGCCAGCTCACCGGACAGGGCCTCGGGAATCGGCTATGGCTACACCTTC
>TRBJ1-4|TRBV5-3|.|.
CARSLAGEKLFF
TGTGCCAGAAGCTTGGCCGGGGAAAAACTGTTTTTT
>TRBJ2-5|TRBV24-1|TRBD1|once
CATSAVGTGGRETQYF
TGTGCCACCAGTGCAGTTGGGACAGGGGGCCGAGAGACCCAGTACTTC
>TRBJ2-7|TRBV5-1|TRBD1|.
CASSFGQDDYEQYF
TGCGCCAGCAGCTTTGGACAGGATGACTACGAGCAGTACTTC
>TRBJ2-7|TRBV5-1|.|.
CASSTTVTSYEQYF
TGCGCCAGCAGTACTACCGTTACCTCCTACGAGCAGTACTTC
>TRBJ1-2|TRBV28|.|many
CASSFEAGLNGYTF
TGTGCCAGCAGTTTTGAAGCAGGGCTAAATGGCTACACCTTC
>TRBJ1-1|TRBV21-1|.|few
CASSKVMNTEAFF
TGTGCCAGCAGCAAAGTTATGAACACTGAAGCTTTCTTT
>TRBJ1-3|TRBV9|.|.
CASRGASSGNTIYF
TGTGCCAGCAGGGGAGCAAGCTCTGGAAACACCATATATTTT
>TRBJ2-1|TRBV30|.|once
CAWSPGLTRYNEQFF
TGTGCCTGGAGTCCCGGACTGACCCGTTACAATGAGCAGTTCTTC
>TRBJ1-2|TRBV7-9|.|.
CASSSQGPGYTF
TGTGCCAGCAGCTCACAGGGCCCTGGCTACACCTTC
>TRBJ1-5|TRBV19|.|once
CASSITVDQPQHF
TGTGCCAGTAGTATAACTGTGGATCAGCCCCAGCATTTT